This TCR beta chain was observed in a study of cytomegalovirus exposure and HLA in healthy donors. The PCR contained 60 Vbeta and 13 Jbeta primers. Sequenced by immunoSEQ multiplex PCR; TCRdb stores in-frame clones only, minus some. Of 120,000 to 150,000 clones listed, 70% to 80% are singletons. The CDR3 loop spans 13 amino acids. Trimming took off 2 bases at V and 7 bases at J, with 6 bases between the two ends. CDR1 is SGHVS, CDR2 FQNEAQ, per germline. This sequence was found in a male donor in good health and CMV-seronegative. The rearrangement links TRBV7-8 to TRBJ1-6; D is unclear. The sample taken for sequencing was PBMCs. The CDR3 region is CASSLIQNSPLHF. The CDR3 region has the DNA TGTGCCAGCAGCTTAATTCAGAATTCACCCCTCCACTTT.